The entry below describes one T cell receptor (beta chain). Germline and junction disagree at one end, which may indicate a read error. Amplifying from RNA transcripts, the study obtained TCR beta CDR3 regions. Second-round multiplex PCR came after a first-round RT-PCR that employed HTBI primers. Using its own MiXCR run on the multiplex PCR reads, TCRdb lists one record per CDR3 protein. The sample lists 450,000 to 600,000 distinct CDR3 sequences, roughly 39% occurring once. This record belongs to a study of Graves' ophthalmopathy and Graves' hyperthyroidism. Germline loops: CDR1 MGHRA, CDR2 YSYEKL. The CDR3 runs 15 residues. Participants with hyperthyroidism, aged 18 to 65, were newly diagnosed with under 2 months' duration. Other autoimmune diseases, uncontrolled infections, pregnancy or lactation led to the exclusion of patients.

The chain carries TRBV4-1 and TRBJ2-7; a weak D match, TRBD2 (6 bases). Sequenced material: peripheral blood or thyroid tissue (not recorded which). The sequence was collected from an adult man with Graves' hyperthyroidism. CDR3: CASSQHHPTSYGQYF. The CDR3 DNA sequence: TGCGCCAGCAGCCAGCACCACCCAACTAGCTACGGGCAGTACTTC.